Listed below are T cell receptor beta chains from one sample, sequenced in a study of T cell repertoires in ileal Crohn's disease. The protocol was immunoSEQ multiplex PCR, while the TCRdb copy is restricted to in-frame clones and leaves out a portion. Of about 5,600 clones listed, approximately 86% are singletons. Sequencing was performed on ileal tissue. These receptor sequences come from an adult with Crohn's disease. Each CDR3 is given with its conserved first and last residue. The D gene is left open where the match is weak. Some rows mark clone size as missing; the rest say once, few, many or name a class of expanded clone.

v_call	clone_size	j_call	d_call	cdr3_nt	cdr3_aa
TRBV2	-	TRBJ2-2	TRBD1	TGTGCCAGCAACCCATGGGGACAGGGGATCACCGGGGAGCTGTTTTTT	CASNPWGQGITGELFF
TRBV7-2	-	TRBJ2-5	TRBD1	TGTGCCAGCAGCGTCGGGACAGGGGTCACAGAGACCCAGTACTTC	CASSVGTGVTETQYF
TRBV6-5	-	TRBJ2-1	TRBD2	TGTGCCAGCAGTTACGAGTCCAGCGGGGGGGCCTATAAGCAGTTCTTC	CASSYESSGGAYKQFF
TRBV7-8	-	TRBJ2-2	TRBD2	TGTGCCAGCAGCTTAGGGGGTAGCGGGGGGGCAGGCACCGGGGAGCTGTTTTTT	CASSLGGSGGAGTGELFF
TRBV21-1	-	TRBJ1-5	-	TGTGCCAGCAGCAAAGCGAGGAGGGACAGGGCCTCATATAGCAATCAGCCCCAGCATTTT	CASSKARRDRASYSNQPQHF
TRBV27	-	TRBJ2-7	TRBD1	TGTGCCAGCAGCTCGGGACAGCTTAGGGTGCAGTACTTC	CASSSGQLRVQYF
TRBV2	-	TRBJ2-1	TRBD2	TGTGCCAGCAGTTTCTTGGGACTAGACAATGAGCAGTTCTTC	CASSFLGLDNEQFF
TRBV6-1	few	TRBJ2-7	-	TGTGCCAGCAGTGTTCAGACAGGGAGCGGGTACGAGCAGTACTTC	CASSVQTGSGYEQYF
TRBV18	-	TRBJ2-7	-	TGTGCCAGCTCACCACCGTCCCTCTACGAGCAGTACTTC	CASSPPSLYEQYF
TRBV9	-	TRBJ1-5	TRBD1	TGTGCCAGCAGCGCTGGGACAGGCGATAATCAGCCCCAGCATTTT	CASSAGTGDNQPQHF
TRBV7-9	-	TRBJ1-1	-	TGTGCCAGCAGCTTCAGGACAGATCCCCCTGAAGCTTTCTTT	CASSFRTDPPEAFF
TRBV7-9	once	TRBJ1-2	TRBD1	TGTGCCAGCAGCCTCCGTACAGGGGAGGGCTACACCTTC	CASSLRTGEGYTF
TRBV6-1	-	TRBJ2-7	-	TGTGCCGCCACTCCGGGGGCGGGGGAGCCCTACGAGCAGTGCTTC	CAATPGAGEPYEQCF
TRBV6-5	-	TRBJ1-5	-	TGTGCCAGCAGTTTTCGGGGGGGCGGTCAGCCCCAGCATTTT	CASSFRGGGQPQHF
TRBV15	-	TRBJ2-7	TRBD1	TGTGCCACCAGCAGAGTTGGGACAGGGGAATTATACGAGCAGTACTTC	CATSRVGTGELYEQYF
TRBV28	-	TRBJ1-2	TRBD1	TGTGCCAGCAGTTCGGGACAGAACTATGGCTACACCTTC	CASSSGQNYGYTF
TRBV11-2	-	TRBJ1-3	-	TGTGCCGGGCAGGGCGGTGGAAACACCATATATTTT	CAGQGGGNTIYF
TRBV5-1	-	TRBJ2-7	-	TGCGCCAGCAGCTTGGAGGGGGGGAACTACGAGCAGTACTTC	CASSLEGGNYEQYF
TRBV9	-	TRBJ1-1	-	TGTGCCAGCAGCGCTAAACAGTCCACTGAAGCTTTCTTT	CASSAKQSTEAFF
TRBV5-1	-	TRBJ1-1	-	TGCGCCAGCAAGGGGACTGAAGCTTTCTTT	CASKGTEAFF
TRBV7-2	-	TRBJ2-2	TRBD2	TGTGCCAGCAGCTCGGGACTAGCGGGGGGAATGACTTTCAGGGAGCTGTTTTTT	CASSSGLAGGMTFRELFF
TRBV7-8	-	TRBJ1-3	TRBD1	TGTGCCAGCAGCTCCTCGTGGGTCACAGGGGTCGGAAACACCATATATTTT	CASSSSWVTGVGNTIYF
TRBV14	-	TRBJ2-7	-	TGTGCCAGCAGCCAAATTTTCGGTAACTCCTACGAGCAGTACTTC	CASSQIFGNSYEQYF
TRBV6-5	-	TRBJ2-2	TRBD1	TGTGCCAGCGGACAGGGAGGTTCCACCGGGGAGCTGTTTTTT	CASGQGGSTGELFF
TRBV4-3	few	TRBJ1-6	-	TGCGCCAGCAGCCAAGATCGGAGCCAGAGCAATTCACCCCTCCACTTT	CASSQDRSQSNSPLHF
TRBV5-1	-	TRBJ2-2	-	TGCGCCACCCGTTTGTTAGTAGACACCGGGGAGCTGTTTTTT	CATRLLVDTGELFF
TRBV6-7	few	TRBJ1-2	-	TGTGCCAGCAGTCCGCGGGAGGGGGATAATGGCTACACCTTC	CASSPREGDNGYTF
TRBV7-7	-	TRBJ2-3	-	TGTGCCAGCAGCCGAACTTACACAGATACGCAGTATTTT	CASSRTYTDTQYF
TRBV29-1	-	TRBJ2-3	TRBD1	TGCAGCGTGGCCAAGGACAGGGGGCTGGCAGATACGCAGTATTTT	CSVAKDRGLADTQYF
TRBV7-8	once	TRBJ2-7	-	TGTGCCAGCAGCTTGGCCAGGGAATACGAGCAGTACTTC	CASSLAREYEQYF
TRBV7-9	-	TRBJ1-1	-	TGTGCCAGCAGCTTAGCCGCTCAGGAAGCTTTCTTT	CASSLAAQEAFF
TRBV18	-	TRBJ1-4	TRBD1	TGTGCCAGCTCACCACCTGTAGGGACAGGGGAAGAAAAACTGTTTTTT	CASSPPVGTGEEKLFF
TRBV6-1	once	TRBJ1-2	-	TGTGCCAGCAGTGCGGGGGGGTTCGCGGATGGCTACACCTTC	CASSAGGFADGYTF
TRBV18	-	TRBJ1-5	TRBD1	TGTGCCAGCTCACGACAGGGGGGATATCAGCCCCAGCATTTT	CASSRQGGYQPQHF
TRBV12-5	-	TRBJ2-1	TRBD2	TGTGCTAGTGGTCTGGCTGGGACTAGCGGGGGGGCTGGGTACAATGAGCAGTTCTTC	CASGLAGTSGGAGYNEQFF
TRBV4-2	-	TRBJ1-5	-	TGTGCCAGCAGAGCGGACGGAAGCAATCAGCCCCAGCATTTT	CASRADGSNQPQHF
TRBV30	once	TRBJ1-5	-	TGTGCCTGGAGTAATACAGGGTTTAGCAATCAGCCCCAGCATTTT	CAWSNTGFSNQPQHF
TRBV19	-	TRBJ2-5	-	TGTGCCAGTAGACCGCAGGGCCTGGCTTCGACCCAGTACTTC	CASRPQGLASTQYF
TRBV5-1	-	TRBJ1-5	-	TGCGCCAGCAGTTCGACAGGTGATCAGCCCCAGCATTTT	CASSSTGDQPQHF
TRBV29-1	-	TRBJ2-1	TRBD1	TGCAGCGGGGGACAGGGGGGGTTCTACAATGAGCAGTTCTTC	CSGGQGGFYNEQFF
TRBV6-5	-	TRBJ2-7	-	TGTGCCAGCAGTTACTCCCCTAGAAGCCAGTACGAGCAGTACTTC	CASSYSPRSQYEQYF
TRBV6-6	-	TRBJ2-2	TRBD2	TGTGCCAGCAGTCCTGGGACTAGCGGGCGGGAGCTGTTTTTT	CASSPGTSGRELFF
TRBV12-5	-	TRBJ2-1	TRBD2	TGTGCTAGTAGGGAGACTAGCGGGGCGAGCTCCTACAATGAGCAGTTCTTC	CASRETSGASSYNEQFF
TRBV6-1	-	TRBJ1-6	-	TGTGCCAGCAGTGAGGACAGTAATTCACCCCTCCACTTT	CASSEDSNSPLHF
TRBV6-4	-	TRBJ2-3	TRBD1	TGTGCCAGCAGCGGGACAGGGGAGGGGGATACGCAGTATTTT	CASSGTGEGDTQYF